The entry below gives a single T cell receptor (beta chain) sequence along with its context. No antigen is known for it. The CDR3 consists of 16 residues. These data are taken from a study of cytotoxic CD8 clonotypes in ibrutinib-treated CLL. About the research overall: Investigators reported 25 or so partial and 2 complete responses; after median around 63 months, roughly 15 patients remained remitted and about twelve progressed. Points from the study as a whole: Sampling time points were not equivalent between sustained-remission and progressing patients. The study found clonality rose at ibrutinib response, then fell toward baseline at progression. Public clonotypes were rare and shrank or held steady on treatment.

Data came from immunoSEQ multiplex PCR; TCRdb stores just in-frame clones and leaves some out. The sample contains approximately 150,000 clones, over 75% of which appear only once. This clonotype was sampled from a human donor with chronic lymphocytic leukemia. The source was PBMCs, collected at disease progression, from a patient treated with ibrutinib. The chain carries TRBV21-1 and TRBJ1-3. TRBV21-1 corresponds to a pseudogene. CDR3 DNA sequence: TGTGCCAGCAGCTCAAGAAGGAGAATCTCTGGAAACACCATATATTTT. Encoded protein: CASSSRRRISGNTIYF.